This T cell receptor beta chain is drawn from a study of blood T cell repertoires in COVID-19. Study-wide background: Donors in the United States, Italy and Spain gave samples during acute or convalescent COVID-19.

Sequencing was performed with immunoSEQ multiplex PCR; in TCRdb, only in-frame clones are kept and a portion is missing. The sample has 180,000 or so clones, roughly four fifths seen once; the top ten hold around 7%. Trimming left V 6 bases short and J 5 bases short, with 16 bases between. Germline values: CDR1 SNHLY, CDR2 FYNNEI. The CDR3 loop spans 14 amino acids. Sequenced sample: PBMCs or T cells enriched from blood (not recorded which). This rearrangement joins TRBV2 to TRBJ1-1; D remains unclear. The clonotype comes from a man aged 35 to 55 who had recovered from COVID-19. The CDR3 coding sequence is TGTGCCAGCAGGGAACGGACCCGCGGGACTGAAGCTTTCTTT. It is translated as CASRERTRGTEAFF.